A single sample gave rise to the 21 T cell receptor beta chains below, sequenced in a study of T cells in Graves' hyperthyroidism and ophthalmopathy. What was amplified from RNA transcripts were TCR beta CDR3 regions. First-round RT-PCR targeting the TCR CDR3 was performed with the HTBI primer set. TCRdb passed the multiplex PCR reads through MiXCR, listing each CDR3 protein once. This table has 500,000 to 550,000 distinct CDR3 sequences, less than 25% appearing once. Sequenced: blood. The source is a man aged 18 to 29 with Graves' hyperthyroidism.

Concerning this clonotype: The germline gene is not matched at one end of the junction; a read error may be the cause. This chain links TRBV3-1 with TRBJ2-4; D may be TRBD1 (5 bases). This CDR3 region has 14 residues. Per the germline V gene, CDR1 is LGHDT and CDR2 is YNNKEL (reference sequence). The CDR3: CASSQGGRVNIKYF. In DNA, the CDR3 is TGTGCCAGCAGCCAAGGTGGCAGGGTGAACATTAAGTACTTC.

This clonotype was seen a few times. The chain couples TRBV12-3 or TRBV12-4 to TRBJ2-5; 9 bases map to TRBD2. The CDR3 runs to 14 residues. Losses at the gene ends were 6 bases for V and 6 bases for J; bases not matched to a gene: 8. The CDR3 region is CASSLSGRGQTQYF. As DNA, the CDR3 is TGTGCCAGCAGCCTTAGCGGGAGAGGACAGACCCAGTACTTC.

This clonotype was recorded at least ten times. V and J are TRBV20-1 and TRBJ1-2; 8 bases are a match to TRBD1. The germline gives CDR1 DFQATT, CDR2 SNEGSKA (reference sequence). The CDR3 consists of 11 residues. The J segment lost 8 bases and the V segment lost 5 bases, leaving 4 bases of the junction unmatched. The CDR3 DNA reads TGCAGTGCTCAGGGGGCGGAAGGCTACACCTTC. Amino acids: CSAQGAEGYTF.

The rearrangement joins TRBV24-1 to TRBJ2-7; D unresolved. The V and J ends lost 4 bases and 3 bases respectively, with 12 bases between them. There are 14 residues in the CDR3. Germline V gene sequence: CDR1 KGHDR, CDR2 SFDVKD. CDR3 protein: CATSDRGRIYEQYF. The CDR3 DNA reads TGTGCCACCAGTGACAGAGGCAGAATCTACGAGCAGTACTTC.

The chain is built from TRBV6-2 or TRBV6-3 and TRBJ2-2; 9 nucleotides agree with TRBD2. This CDR3 contains 19 residues. V was pared by 6 bases and J by 0 bases, with 14 bases of the junction left unmatched. Germline assignment: CDR1 MNHEY and CDR2 SVGEGT. The CDR3 coding sequence is TGTGCCAGCAGCCCCCGGGGCAGCGGGGGGTTCGCGAACACCGGGGAGCTGTTTTTT. Its protein is CASSPRGSGGFANTGELFF.

In this sample, this clonotype turned up many times. The V and J genes are TRBV12-3 or TRBV12-4 and TRBJ2-2, with a weak D call TRBD1 (5 bases). Trimming cost V 7 bases and J 6 bases, with 15 bases left between them. The CDR3 spans 14 residues. The CDR3: CASIPIPGPGELFF. Here the CDR3 DNA reads TGTGCCAGCATTCCAATCCCAGGGCCCGGGGAGCTGTTTTTT.

In its sample, this clonotype was seen a few times. The chain combines TRBV30 with TRBJ2-7; TRBD2 is a possible D gene (5 bases). This CDR3 region has 14 residues. Trimming shortened V by 0 bases and J by 2 bases, and 11 bases separated the two germline ends. Germline V CDR1 and CDR2: GTSNPN, SVGIG (reference sequence). For the CDR3, the DNA is TGTGCCTGGAGTGTCCCCAGGAGGACCTACGAGCAGTACTTC. Encoded protein: CAWSVPRRTYEQYF.

This rearrangement joins TRBV19 to TRBJ1-2; D is ambiguous. The germline CDR1 and CDR2 sequences are LNHDA and SQIVND (reference sequence). CDR3 length: 15 amino acids. The V end lost 2 bases, the J end lost 7 bases, and 17 bases lay between the germline ends. This CDR3 is CASSIRRELAGGYTF. CDR3 nucleotides: TGTGCCAGTAGTATACGGCGGGAGCTGGCAGGTGGCTACACCTTC.

This clonotype was counted ten times or more. CDR3 in DNA: TGTGCCAGCAGTTTATCGGGAAGATCGGACGAGCAGTACTTC. Amino acid sequence: CASSLSGRSDEQYF. V and J are TRBV27 and TRBJ2-7; D unresolved. There are 14 residues in the CDR3. The germline V gene encodes CDR1 MNHEY and CDR2 SMNVEV (reference sequence). Trimming took 0 bases from V and 5 from J, leaving 11 bases between them.

A remark on this clonotype: An end of the junction does not agree with germline; a read error may underlie this. The CDR3 loop reads CSASLGVYQPQHF. In DNA, the CDR3 is TGCAGTGCTAGTTTGGGGGTTTATCAGCCTCAGCATTTT. This rearrangement joins TRBV20-1 to TRBJ1-5, with D perhaps TRBD1 (5 bases). Germline lookup yields CDR1 DFQATT and CDR2 SNEGSKA (reference sequence). This CDR3 is 13 amino acids long.

This clonotype was recorded many times. The chain employs TRBV20-1 and TRBJ1-1; 8 bases align to TRBD1. The CDR3 runs 14 residues. Germline V CDR1 and CDR2: DFQATT, SNEGSKA (reference sequence). With V trimmed by 2 bases and J by 0 bases, 2 bases remained unmatched. As DNA, the CDR3 is TGCAGTGCTAGAAGACAGGGGATGAACACTGAAGCTTTCTTT. This sequence encodes CSARRQGMNTEAFF.

This clonotype occurred many times. This chain links TRBV15 with TRBJ2-2, with unresolved D. V shed 5 bases and J shed 1 base, with 8 bases lying between them. This CDR3 contains 14 residues. CDR1 and CDR2 from the germline V gene are LNHNV and YYDKDF (reference sequence). This chain's CDR3 is CATSPRGNTGELFF. Written as DNA, the CDR3 is TGTGCCACCAGCCCTCGCGGGAACACCGGGGAGCTGTTTTTT.

The sample holds a few counts of this clonotype. CDR3 DNA sequence: TGTGCCAGCAGTTTCACGGCCGATCAGCCCCAGCATTTT. This codes for CASSFTADQPQHF. The V call is TRBV12-3 or TRBV12-4, the J call TRBJ1-5; D is uncertain. The CDR3 covers 13 residues. The germline V and J ends were trimmed by 3 bases and 5 bases, with 8 bases remaining between them.

This clonotype has a count of ten or more. The chain joins TRBV10-3 to TRBJ1-2; TRBD1 might be the D (6 bases). Germline assignment: CDR1 ENHRY and CDR2 SYGVKD. The CDR3 consists of 13 residues. The V end lost 3 bases, the J end lost 4 bases, and 9 bases lay between the germline ends. Written as DNA, the CDR3 is TGTGCCATCAGTGAACAGGGTCCCTATGGCTACACCTTC. This translates into CAISEQGPYGYTF.

This clonotype was recorded at least ten times. This rearrangement joins TRBV7-2 to TRBJ1-3; D call uncertain. Trimming shortened V by 5 bases and J by 7 bases, and 18 bases separated the two germline ends. CDR3 size: 15 residues. CDR1 is SGHTA, CDR2 FQGNSA, per germline. In nucleotides, the CDR3 is TGTGCCAGCAGCAACCGACCGAGCAGCCCGAACACCATATATTTT. This codes for CASSNRPSSPNTIYF.

This clonotype was observed at least ten times. V and J are TRBV11-2 and TRBJ2-6, with a tentative D call TRBD2 (5 bases). The CDR3 sequence is 15 residues long. V lost 6 bases and J lost 0, with 9 bases in between. Germline V lookup: CDR1 SGHAT, CDR2 FQNNGV. CDR3 nucleotide sequence: TGTGCCAGCAGACTAGGAGGCTCTGGGGCCAACGTCCTGACTTTC. Translated, it gives CASRLGGSGANVLTF.

This clonotype was seen many times. The chain recombines TRBV2 with TRBJ1-1; TRBD1 aligns across 9 bases. Trimming removed 5 bases from V and 0 bases from J; junction bases left unmatched: 10. The CDR3 has 17 amino acids. The V gene's germline CDR1 is SNHLY and CDR2 FYNNEI. CDR3 nucleotides: TGTGCCAGCAGTTACTCCGGGACAGGGACTATGAACACTGAAGCTTTCTTT. Translation gives CASSYSGTGTMNTEAFF.

This clonotype was observed a few times. This rearrangement joins TRBV19 to TRBJ1-6, with D unresolved. Between the trimmed V and J ends, which lost 2 bases and 4 bases, there was a span of 12 bases. Per germline, CDR1 LNHDA and CDR2 SQIVND (reference sequence). The CDR3 covers 16 residues. The CDR3 DNA reads as TGTGCCAGTAGTATATCCGACACAAGATATAATTCACCCCTCCACTTT. Encoded protein: CASSISDTRYNSPLHF. The entire variable domain, with the rest obtained from reference TRBV19 and TRBJ1-6, is as follows: DGGITQSPKYLFRKEGQNVTLSCEQNLNHDAMYWYRQDPGQGLRLIYYSQIVNDFQKGDIAEGYSVSREKKESFPLTVTSAQKNPTAFYLCASSISDTRYNSPLHFGNGTRLTVT.

This clonotype came up many times. The CDR3 loop reads CASSQDRQQETQYF. The CDR3 DNA is TGCGCCAGCAGCCAAGATCGCCAGCAAGAGACCCAGTACTTC. The chain recombines TRBV4-1 with TRBJ2-5; D uncertain. CDR1 and CDR2 from the germline V gene are MGHRA and YSYEKL. Trimming left V 0 bases short and J 2 bases short, with 7 bases between. This CDR3 is 14 amino acids long.

The chain uses TRBV15 and TRBJ2-2, with a weak D call TRBD2 (6 bases). Looked up from germline, CDR1 is LNHNV and CDR2 is YYDKDF (reference sequence). The CDR3 length is 13 residues. V was clipped by 7 bases and J by 1 base, with 7 bases between them. DNA of the CDR3: TGTGCCACCACCGGGGGGAACACCGGGGAGCTGTTTTTT. Its translation: CATTGGNTGELFF.

The table lists this clonotype with many counts. This chain links TRBV19 with TRBJ1-5; D is uncertain. Trimming removed 3 bases at V and 7 bases at J, with 13 bases between. The germline V gene encodes CDR1 LNHDA and CDR2 SQIVND (reference sequence). This CDR3 comprises 14 residues. This CDR3 is CASSIDGGGQPQHF. CDR3 DNA: TGTGCCAGTAGTATTGACGGTGGTGGCCAGCCCCAGCATTTT.